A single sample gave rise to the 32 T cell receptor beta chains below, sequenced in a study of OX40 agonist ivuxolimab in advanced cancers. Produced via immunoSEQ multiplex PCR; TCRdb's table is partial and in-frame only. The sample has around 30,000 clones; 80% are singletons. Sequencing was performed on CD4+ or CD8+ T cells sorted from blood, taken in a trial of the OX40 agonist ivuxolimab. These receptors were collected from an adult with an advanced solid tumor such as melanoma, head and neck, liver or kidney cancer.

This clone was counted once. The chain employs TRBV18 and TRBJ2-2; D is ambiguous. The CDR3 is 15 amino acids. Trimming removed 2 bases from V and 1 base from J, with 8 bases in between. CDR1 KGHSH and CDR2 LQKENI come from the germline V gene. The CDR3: CASSPSGQNTGELFF. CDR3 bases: TGTGCCAGCTCACCAAGTGGGCAGAACACCGGGGAGCTGTTTTTT.

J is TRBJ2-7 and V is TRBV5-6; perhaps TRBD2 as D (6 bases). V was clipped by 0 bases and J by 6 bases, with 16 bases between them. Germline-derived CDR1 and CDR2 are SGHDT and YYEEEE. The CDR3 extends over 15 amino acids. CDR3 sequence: CASSLVRGFGSEQYF. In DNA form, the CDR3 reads TGTGCCAGCAGCTTGGTTCGGGGGTTCGGTTCCGAGCAGTACTTC.

DNA of the CDR3: TGCGCCAGCAGGGGACTAGGTTTCACAGATACGCAGTATTTT. Protein sequence: CASRGLGFTDTQYF. The chain has TRBV10-2 and TRBJ2-3; 8 bases align to TRBD2. After removal of 6 bases from V and 2 bases from J, the junction contained 4 bases not matched to a gene. CDR1 and CDR2 from the germline V gene are WSHSY and SAAADI. The CDR3 totals 14 residues.

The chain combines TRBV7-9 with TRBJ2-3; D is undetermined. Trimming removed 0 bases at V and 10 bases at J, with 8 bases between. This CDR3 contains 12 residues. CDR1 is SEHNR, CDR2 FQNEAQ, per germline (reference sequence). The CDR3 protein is CASSLAGNAQYF. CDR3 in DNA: TGTGCCAGCAGCTTAGCGGGGAACGCGCAGTATTTT.

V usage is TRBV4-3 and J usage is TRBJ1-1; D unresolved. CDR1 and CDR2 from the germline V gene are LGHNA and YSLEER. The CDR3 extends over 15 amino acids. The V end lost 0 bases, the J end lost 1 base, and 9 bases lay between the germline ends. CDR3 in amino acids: CASSQEAGENTEAFF. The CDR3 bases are TGCGCCAGCAGCCAAGAGGCGGGCGAGAACACTGAAGCTTTCTTT.

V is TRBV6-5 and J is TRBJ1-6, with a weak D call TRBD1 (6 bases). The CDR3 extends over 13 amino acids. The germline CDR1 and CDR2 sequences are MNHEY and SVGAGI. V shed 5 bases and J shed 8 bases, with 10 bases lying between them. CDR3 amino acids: CASSRNRDSPLHF. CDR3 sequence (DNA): TGTGCCAGCAGTCGTAACAGGGATTCACCCCTCCACTTT.

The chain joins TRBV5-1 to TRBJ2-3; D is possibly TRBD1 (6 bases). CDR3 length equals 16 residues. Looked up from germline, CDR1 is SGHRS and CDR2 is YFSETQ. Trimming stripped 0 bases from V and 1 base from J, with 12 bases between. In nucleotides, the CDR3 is TGCGCCAGCAGCTTGGGGGGGCAGCCGGGCACAGATACGCAGTATTTT. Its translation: CASSLGGQPGTDTQYF.

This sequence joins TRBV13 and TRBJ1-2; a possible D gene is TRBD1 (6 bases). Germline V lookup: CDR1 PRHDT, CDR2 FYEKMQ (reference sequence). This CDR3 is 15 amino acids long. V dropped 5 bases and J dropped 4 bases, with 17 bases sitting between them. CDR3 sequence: CASSLLPGEGYGYTF. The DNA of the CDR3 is TGTGCCAGCAGCCTGCTACCAGGGGAAGGCTATGGCTACACCTTC. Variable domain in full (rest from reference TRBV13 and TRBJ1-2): AAGVIQSPRHLIKEKRETATLKCYPIPRHDTVYWYQQGPGQDPQFLISFYEKMQSDKGSIPDRFSAQQFSDYHSELNMSSLELGDSALYFCASSLLPGEGYGYTFGSGTRLTVV.

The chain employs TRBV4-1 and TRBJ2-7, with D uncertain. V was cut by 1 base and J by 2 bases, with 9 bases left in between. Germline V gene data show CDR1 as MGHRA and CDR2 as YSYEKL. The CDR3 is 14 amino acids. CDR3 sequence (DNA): TGCGCCAGCAGCCAAGGAAGCGAGACCTACGAGCAGTACTTC. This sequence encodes CASSQGSETYEQYF.

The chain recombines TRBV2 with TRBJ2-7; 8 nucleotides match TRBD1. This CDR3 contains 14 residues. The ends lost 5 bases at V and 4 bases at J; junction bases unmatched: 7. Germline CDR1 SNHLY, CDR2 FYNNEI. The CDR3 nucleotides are TGTGCCAGCAGTAGACAGGGGATAAGTTACGAGCAGTACTTC. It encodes CASSRQGISYEQYF. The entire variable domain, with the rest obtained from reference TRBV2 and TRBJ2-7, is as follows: EPEVTQTPSHQVTQMGQEVILRCVPISNHLYFYWYRQILGQKVEFLVSFYNNEISEKSEIFDDQFSVERPDGSNFTLKIRSTKLEDSAMYFCASSRQGISYEQYFGPGTRLTVT.

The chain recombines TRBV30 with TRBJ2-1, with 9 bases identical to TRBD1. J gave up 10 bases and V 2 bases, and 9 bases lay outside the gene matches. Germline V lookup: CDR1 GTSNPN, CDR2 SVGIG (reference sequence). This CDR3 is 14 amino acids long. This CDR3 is CAWSSIRTGVEQFF. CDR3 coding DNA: TGTGCCTGGAGTTCAATCAGGACAGGGGTCGAGCAGTTCTTC.

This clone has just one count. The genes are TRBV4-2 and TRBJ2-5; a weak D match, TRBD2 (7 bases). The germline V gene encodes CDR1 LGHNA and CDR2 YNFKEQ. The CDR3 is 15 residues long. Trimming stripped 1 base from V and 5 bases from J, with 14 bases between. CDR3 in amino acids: CASSQVDGGPETQYF. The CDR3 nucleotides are TGTGCCAGCAGCCAAGTCGACGGGGGGCCGGAGACCCAGTACTTC.

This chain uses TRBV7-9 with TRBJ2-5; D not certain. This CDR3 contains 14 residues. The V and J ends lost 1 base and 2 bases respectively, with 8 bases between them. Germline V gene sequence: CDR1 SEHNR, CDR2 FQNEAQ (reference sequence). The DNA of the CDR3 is TGTGCCAGCAGCTTAGTACAGCAGCAAGAGACCCAGTACTTC. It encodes CASSLVQQQETQYF. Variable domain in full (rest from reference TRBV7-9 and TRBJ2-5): DTGVSQNPRHKITKRGQNVTFRCDPISEHNRLYWYRQTLGQGPEFLTYFQNEAQLEKSRLLSDRFSAERPKGSFSTLEIQRTEQGDSAMYLCASSLVQQQETQYFGPGTRLLVL.

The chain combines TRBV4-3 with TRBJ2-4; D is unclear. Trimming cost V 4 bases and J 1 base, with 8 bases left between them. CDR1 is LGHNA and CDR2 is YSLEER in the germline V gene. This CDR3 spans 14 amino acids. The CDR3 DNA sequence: TGCGCCAGCAGCCCTATGGCGGCCAAAAACATTCAGTACTTC. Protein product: CASSPMAAKNIQYF.

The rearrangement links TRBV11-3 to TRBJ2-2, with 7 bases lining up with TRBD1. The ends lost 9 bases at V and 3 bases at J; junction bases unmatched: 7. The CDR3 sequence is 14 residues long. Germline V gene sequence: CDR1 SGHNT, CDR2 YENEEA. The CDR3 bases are TGTGCCAGGAATAGGGGGCGCGACACCGGGGAGCTGTTTTTT. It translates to CARNRGRDTGELFF.

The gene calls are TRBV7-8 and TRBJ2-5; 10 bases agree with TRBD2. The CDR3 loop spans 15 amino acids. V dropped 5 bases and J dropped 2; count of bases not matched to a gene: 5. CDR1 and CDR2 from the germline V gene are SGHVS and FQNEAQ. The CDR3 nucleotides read TGTGCCAGCAGCACCGAGACTAGCGGGCAAGAGACCCAGTACTTC. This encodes CASSTETSGQETQYF. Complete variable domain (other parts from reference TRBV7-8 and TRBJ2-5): GAGVSQSPRYKVAKRGQDVALRCDPISGHVSLFWYQQALGQGPEFLTYFQNEAQLDKSGLPSDRFFAERPEGSVSTLKIQRTQQEDSAVYLCASSTETSGQETQYFGPGTRLLVL.

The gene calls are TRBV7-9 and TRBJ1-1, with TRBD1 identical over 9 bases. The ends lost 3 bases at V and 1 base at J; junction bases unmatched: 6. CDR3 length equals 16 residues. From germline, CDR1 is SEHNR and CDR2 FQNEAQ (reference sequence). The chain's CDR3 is CASSFPGQGRNTEAFF. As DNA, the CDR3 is TGTGCCAGCAGCTTCCCGGGACAGGGTAGGAACACTGAAGCTTTCTTT.

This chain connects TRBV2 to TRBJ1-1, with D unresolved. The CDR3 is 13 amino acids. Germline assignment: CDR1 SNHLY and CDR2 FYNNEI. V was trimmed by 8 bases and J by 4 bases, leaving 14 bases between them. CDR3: CASPFLRPTEAFF. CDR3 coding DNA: TGTGCCAGCCCGTTCCTGAGGCCCACTGAAGCTTTCTTT.

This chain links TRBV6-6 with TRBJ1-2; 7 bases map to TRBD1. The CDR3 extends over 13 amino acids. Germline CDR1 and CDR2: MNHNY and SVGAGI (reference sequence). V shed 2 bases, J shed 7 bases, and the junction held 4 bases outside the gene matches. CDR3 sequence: CASSYKGAGGYTF. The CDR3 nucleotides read TGTGCCAGCAGTTACAAGGGGGCGGGTGGCTACACCTTC.

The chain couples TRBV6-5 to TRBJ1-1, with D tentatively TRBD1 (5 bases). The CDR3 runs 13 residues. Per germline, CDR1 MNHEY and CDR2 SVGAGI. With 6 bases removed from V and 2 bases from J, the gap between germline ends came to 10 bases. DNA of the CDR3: TGTGCCAGCAGCCGACAGTTTAACACTGAAGCTTTCTTT. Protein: CASSRQFNTEAFF.

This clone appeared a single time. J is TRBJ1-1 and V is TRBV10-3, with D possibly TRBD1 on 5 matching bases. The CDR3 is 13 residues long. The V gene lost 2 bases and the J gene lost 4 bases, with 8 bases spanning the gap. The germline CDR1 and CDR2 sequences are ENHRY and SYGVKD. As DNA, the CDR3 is TGTGCCATCAGTGAGGAGGGGCTCACTGAAGCTTTCTTT. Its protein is CAISEEGLTEAFF.

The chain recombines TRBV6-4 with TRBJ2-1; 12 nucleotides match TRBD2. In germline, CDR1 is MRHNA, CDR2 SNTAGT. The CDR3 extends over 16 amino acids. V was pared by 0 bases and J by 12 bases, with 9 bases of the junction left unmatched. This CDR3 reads CASSDSMGASGGAQFF. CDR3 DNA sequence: TGTGCCAGCAGTGACTCCATGGGTGCTAGCGGGGGGGCGCAGTTCTTC.

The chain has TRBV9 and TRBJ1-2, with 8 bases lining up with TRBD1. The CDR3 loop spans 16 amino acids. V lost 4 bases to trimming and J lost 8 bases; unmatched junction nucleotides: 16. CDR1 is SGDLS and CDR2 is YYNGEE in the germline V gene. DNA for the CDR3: TGTGCCAGCAGCTTAGTGACAGGGGTTGTAGCGCGCGGCTACACCTTC. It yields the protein CASSLVTGVVARGYTF.

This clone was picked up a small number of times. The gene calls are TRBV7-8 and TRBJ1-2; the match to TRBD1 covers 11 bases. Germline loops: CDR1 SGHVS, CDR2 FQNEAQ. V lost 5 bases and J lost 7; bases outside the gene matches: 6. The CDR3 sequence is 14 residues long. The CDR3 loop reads CASSAGQGARGYTF. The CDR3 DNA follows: TGTGCCAGCAGCGCAGGACAGGGGGCTCGTGGCTACACCTTC.

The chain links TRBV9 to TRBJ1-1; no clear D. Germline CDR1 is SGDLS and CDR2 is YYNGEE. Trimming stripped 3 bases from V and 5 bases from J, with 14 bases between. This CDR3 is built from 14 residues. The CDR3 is CASSETGFGTEAFF. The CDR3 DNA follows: TGTGCCAGCAGCGAGACCGGATTCGGGACTGAAGCTTTCTTT.

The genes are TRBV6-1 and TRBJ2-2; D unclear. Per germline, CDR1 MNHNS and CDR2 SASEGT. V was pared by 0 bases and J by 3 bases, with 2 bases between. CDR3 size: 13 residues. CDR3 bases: TGTGCCAGCAGTGAAGCGGACACCGGGGAGCTGTTTTTT. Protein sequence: CASSEADTGELFF.

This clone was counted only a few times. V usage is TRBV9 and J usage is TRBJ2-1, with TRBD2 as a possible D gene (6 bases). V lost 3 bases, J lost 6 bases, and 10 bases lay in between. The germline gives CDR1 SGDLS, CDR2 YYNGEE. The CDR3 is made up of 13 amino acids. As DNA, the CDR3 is TGTGCCAGCAGCGGGGACTGGATCAATGAGCAGTTCTTC. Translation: CASSGDWINEQFF.

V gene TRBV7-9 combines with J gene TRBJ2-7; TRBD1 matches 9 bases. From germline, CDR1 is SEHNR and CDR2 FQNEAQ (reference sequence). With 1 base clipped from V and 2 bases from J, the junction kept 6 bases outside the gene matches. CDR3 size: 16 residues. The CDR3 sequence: CASSLGPGQGTYEQYF. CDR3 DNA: TGTGCCAGCAGCTTAGGACCGGGACAGGGAACCTACGAGCAGTACTTC.

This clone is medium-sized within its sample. The CDR3 sequence is CASSQGLAGGPGETQYF. CDR3 nucleotide sequence: TGCGCCAGCAGCCAAGGGCTAGCGGGGGGGCCTGGGGAGACCCAGTACTTC. The chain combines TRBV4-3 with TRBJ2-5; 12 bases align to TRBD2. J gave up 5 bases and V 1 base, and 8 bases lay outside the gene matches. Per the germline V gene, CDR1 is LGHNA and CDR2 is YSLEER. The CDR3 runs 17 residues.

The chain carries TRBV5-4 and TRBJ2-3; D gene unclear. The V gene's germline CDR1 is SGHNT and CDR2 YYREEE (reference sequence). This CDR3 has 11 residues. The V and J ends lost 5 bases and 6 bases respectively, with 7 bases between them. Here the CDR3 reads CASSLGDTQYF. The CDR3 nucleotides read TGTGCCAGCAGTCTTGGGGATACGCAGTATTTT.

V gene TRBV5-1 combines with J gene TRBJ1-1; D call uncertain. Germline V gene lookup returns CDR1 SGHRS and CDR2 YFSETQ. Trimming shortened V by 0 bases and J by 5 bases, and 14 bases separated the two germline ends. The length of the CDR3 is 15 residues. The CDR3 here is CASSLEARSFTEAFF. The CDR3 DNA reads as TGCGCCAGCAGCTTGGAGGCCAGGAGTTTTACTGAAGCTTTCTTT.

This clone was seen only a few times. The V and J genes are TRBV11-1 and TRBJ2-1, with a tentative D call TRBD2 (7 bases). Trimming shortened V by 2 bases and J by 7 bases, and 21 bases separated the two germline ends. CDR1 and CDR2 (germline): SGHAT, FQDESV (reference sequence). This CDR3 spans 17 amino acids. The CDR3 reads CASSLPRMGGAGNEQFF. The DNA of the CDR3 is TGTGCCAGCAGCTTACCCAGGATGGGGGGGGCCGGGAATGAGCAGTTCTTC.